These T cell receptor beta chains were read from a single sample in a study of a mutant IDH1 vaccine in newly diagnosed glioma. What these receptors recognize is not known. The data were produced by immunoSEQ multiplex PCR, yet TCRdb's version contains in-frame clones alone and is incomplete. Found here are some 38,000 clones, around three quarters of them singletons; the top ten hold roughly 5.5%. Here the sequenced sample was PBMCs, taken from a glioma patient whose treatment included an IDH1 peptide vaccine. These receptors were taken from a man aged 35 to 55 with glioma. CDR3s include the opening cysteine and the closing phenylalanine or tryptophan. D genes are given only for firm matches. Not all rows give a size; the values are once, few, many and, for expanded clones, a class.

V,D,size,J,DNA,CDR3
TRBV2,TRBD1,.,TRBJ1-5,TGTGCCAGCGTAGACCGGGACAGGGGTGGTCCGCCCCAGCATTTT,CASVDRDRGGPPQHF
TRBV6-6,.,.,TRBJ1-1,TGTGCCAGCAGTTACCCGGGGAACACTGAAGCTTTCTTT,CASSYPGNTEAFF
TRBV15,TRBD1,.,TRBJ2-4,TGTGCCACCAGCAGAGACAGGGGGGCCAAAAACATTCAGTACTTC,CATSRDRGAKNIQYF
TRBV5-1,.,.,TRBJ1-2,TGCGCCAGCAGCTTGGGCGACGGTGACTCCTATGGCTACACCTTC,CASSLGDGDSYGYTF
TRBV19,.,.,TRBJ1-5,TGTGCCAGTAGTATAAGCCAAAATAGCAATCAGCCCCAGCATTTT,CASSISQNSNQPQHF
TRBV5-6,.,.,TRBJ2-3,TGTGCCAGCAGCTTGTTGGTCCCCGGACTCGCAGGGGAGGAAGATACGCAGTATTTT,CASSLLVPGLAGEEDTQYF
TRBV7-2,TRBD1,.,TRBJ1-6,TGTGCCAGCAGCCCGGACAGGGGCTCCTATAATTCACCCCTCCACTTT,CASSPDRGSYNSPLHF
TRBV5-1,.,.,TRBJ1-1,TGCGCCAGCAGCTTGGTAGTCTCTGGGATGAACACTGAAGCTTTCTTT,CASSLVVSGMNTEAFF
TRBV7-2,TRBD2,.,TRBJ2-4,TGTGCCAGCAGCTTAGGTGGTAGCGGGGATGGAAACATTCAGTACTTC,CASSLGGSGDGNIQYF
TRBV27,.,.,TRBJ1-6,TGTGCCAGCAGTTTATGGACGGTCGGGCCCCTCCACTTT,CASSLWTVGPLHF
TRBV5-1,.,few,TRBJ2-2,TGCGCCAGCAGGTTGGGTACCGGGGAGCTGTTTTTT,CASRLGTGELFF
TRBV7-9,TRBD1,.,TRBJ2-5,TGTGCCAGCAGCCTAGGACAGGGACGTCAAGAGACCCAGTACTTC,CASSLGQGRQETQYF
TRBV6-5,.,.,TRBJ2-7,.,CASSYFGPQGSEQYF